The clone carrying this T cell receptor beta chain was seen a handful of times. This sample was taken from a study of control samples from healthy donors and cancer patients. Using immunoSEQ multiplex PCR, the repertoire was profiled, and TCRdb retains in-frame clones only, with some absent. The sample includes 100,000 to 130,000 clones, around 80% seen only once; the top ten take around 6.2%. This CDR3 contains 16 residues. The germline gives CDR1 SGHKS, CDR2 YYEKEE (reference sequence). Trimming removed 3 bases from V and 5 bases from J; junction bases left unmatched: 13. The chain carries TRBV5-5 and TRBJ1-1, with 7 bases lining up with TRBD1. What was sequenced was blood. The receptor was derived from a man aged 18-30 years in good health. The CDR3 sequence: CASSSPRGGQVTEAFF. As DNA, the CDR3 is TGTGCCAGCAGCTCCCCCAGGGGGGGACAAGTGACTGAAGCTTTCTTT.